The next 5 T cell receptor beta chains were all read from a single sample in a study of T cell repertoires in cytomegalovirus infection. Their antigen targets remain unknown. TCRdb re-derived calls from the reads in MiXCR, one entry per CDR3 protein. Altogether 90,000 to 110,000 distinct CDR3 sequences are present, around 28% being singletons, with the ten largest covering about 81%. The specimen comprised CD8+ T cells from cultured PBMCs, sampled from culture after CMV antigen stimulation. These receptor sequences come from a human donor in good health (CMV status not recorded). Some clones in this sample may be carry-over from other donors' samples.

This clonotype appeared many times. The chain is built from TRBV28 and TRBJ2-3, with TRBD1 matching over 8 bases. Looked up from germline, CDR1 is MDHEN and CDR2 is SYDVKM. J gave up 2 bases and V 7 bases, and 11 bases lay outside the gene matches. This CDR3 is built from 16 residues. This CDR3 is CASIPGRQGHTDTQYF. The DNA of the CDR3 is TGTGCCAGCATTCCAGGGAGACAGGGGCACACAGATACGCAGTATTTT.

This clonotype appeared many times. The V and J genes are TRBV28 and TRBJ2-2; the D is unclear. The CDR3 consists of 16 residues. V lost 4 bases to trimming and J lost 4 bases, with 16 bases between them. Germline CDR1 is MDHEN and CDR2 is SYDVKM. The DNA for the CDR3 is TGTGCCAGCAGTTCCCGGACGGAAAAAGGCACCGGGGAGCTGTTTTTT. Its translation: CASSSRTEKGTGELFF.

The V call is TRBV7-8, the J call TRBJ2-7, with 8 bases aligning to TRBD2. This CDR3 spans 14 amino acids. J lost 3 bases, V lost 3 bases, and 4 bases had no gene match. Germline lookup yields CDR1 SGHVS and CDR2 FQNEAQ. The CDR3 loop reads CASSFSGDFYEQYF. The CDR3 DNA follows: TGTGCCAGCAGCTTTAGCGGGGACTTCTACGAGCAGTACTTC.

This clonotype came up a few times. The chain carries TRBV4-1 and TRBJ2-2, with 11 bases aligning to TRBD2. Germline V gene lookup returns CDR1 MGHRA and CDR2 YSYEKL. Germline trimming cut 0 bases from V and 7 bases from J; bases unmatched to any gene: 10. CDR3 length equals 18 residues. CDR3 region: CASSQDVAGGPRDGELFF. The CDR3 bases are TGCGCCAGCAGCCAAGATGTAGCGGGGGGGCCTCGTGACGGGGAGCTGTTTTTT.

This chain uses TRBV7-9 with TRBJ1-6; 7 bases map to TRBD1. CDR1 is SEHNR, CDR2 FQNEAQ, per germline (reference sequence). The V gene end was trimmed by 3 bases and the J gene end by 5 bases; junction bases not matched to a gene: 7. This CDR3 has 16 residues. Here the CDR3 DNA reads TGTGCCAGCAGCTTCCCCCGGGACAGCAATAATTCACCCCTCCACTTT. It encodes CASSFPRDSNNSPLHF.